This is a list of T cell receptor beta chains from one sample in a study of blood T cell repertoires in COVID-19. Sequenced by immunoSEQ multiplex PCR; TCRdb stores in-frame clones only, minus some. Of about 440,000 clones in the sample, about 87% were seen once. The specimen was peripheral blood. These receptors all come from a woman aged 50 to 60 with COVID-19, enrolled during active disease. CDR3s include the opening cysteine and the closing phenylalanine or tryptophan. The D gene is left open where the match is weak. Clone size is shown for a subset of rows, as once, few, many or a class of expanded clone.

D gene | J gene | V gene | clone size | CDR3 protein | CDR3 DNA
TRBD2 | TRBJ2-1 | TRBV5-1 | NA | CASSLTWTSGGNEQFF | TGCGCCAGCAGCTTGACCTGGACTAGCGGGGGGAATGAGCAGTTCTTC
NA | TRBJ2-7 | TRBV6-5 | NA | CASSYSGPYEQYF | TGTGCCAGCAGTTACTCGGGCCCTTACGAGCAGTACTTC
NA | TRBJ1-2 | TRBV6-5 | NA | CASITGTYGYTF | TGTGCCAGCATAACAGGGACCTATGGCTACACCTTC
NA | TRBJ1-2 | TRBV28 | NA | CASIPMGAFGGYTF | TGTGCCAGCATCCCGATGGGGGCGTTTGGTGGCTACACCTTC
NA | TRBJ1-6 | TRBV6-5 | few | CASSSRGALHF | TGTGCCAGCAGTTCTCGGGGTGCCCTCCACTTT
NA | TRBJ2-1 | TRBV7-3 | NA | CASSLNPVRGNNEQFF | TGTGCCAGCAGCTTAAATCCGGTCCGGGGTAACAATGAGCAGTTCTTC
NA | TRBJ2-3 | TRBV11-2 | NA | CASSTGLINTDTQYF | TGTGCCAGCAGCACAGGGTTAATTAACACAGATACGCAGTATTTT
NA | TRBJ1-1 | TRBV2 | NA | CASSTGSDTEAFF | TGTGCCAGCAGTACAGGGTCTGACACTGAAGCTTTCTTT
NA | TRBJ1-1 | TRBV21-1 | few | CASSGTGRRNTEAFF | TGTGCCAGCAGCGGGACAGGGAGGAGGAACACTGAAGCTTTCTTT
NA | TRBJ2-1 | TRBV5-6 | once | CASSSYHNEQFF | TGTGCCAGCAGTTCTTATCACAATGAGCAGTTCTTC
NA | TRBJ2-2 | TRBV5-1 | few | CASSLSLSNTGELFF | TGCGCCAGCAGCTTGTCCCTCTCTAACACCGGGGAGCTGTTTTTT
TRBD1 | TRBJ1-2 | TRBV28 | once | CASNSLQGNYGYTF | TGTGCCAGCAATTCGTTACAGGGGAACTATGGCTACACCTTC
TRBD1 | TRBJ1-2 | TRBV10-3 | NA | CATGQGDGYTF | TGTGCCACGGGACAGGGAGATGGCTACACCTTC
TRBD1 | TRBJ1-6 | TRBV11-2 | NA | CASSKRTGGGNSPLHF | TGTGCCAGCAGCAAACGGACAGGGGGCGGTAATTCACCCCTCCACTTT
NA | TRBJ1-5 | TRBV11-2 | once | CASSLDGQNNQPQHF | TGTGCCAGCAGCTTAGATGGACAAAATAATCAGCCCCAGCATTTT
TRBD1 | TRBJ1-1 | TRBV7-9 | NA | CASSQGQGAVTFF | TGTGCCAGCAGCCAGGGACAGGGGGCCGTTACTTTCTTT
NA | TRBJ1-4 | TRBV27 | NA | CASSFSQGRYEKLFF | TGTGCCAGCAGTTTTTCCCAAGGGAGGTACGAAAAACTGTTTTTT
NA | TRBJ1-1 | TRBV5-1 | NA | CASRGTFEGTEAFF | TGCGCCAGCAGAGGGACATTTGAAGGCACTGAAGCTTTCTTT
NA | TRBJ2-2 | TRBV13 | NA | CASSSSTELNTGELFF | TGTGCCAGCAGCTCCAGTACAGAGCTCAACACCGGGGAGCTGTTTTTT
NA | TRBJ2-1 | TRBV11-2 | NA | CASSLDGGLQFF | TGTGCCAGCAGCTTAGACGGCGGACTCCAGTTCTTC
NA | TRBJ2-6 | TRBV28 | NA | CASSPQEAGANVLTF | TGTGCCAGCAGTCCCCAGGAGGCAGGGGCCAACGTCCTGACTTTC
NA | TRBJ1-1 | TRBV6-1 | NA | CASSESPGLRNTEAFF | TGTGCCAGCAGTGAGTCCCCGGGACTTCGGAACACTGAAGCTTTCTTT
TRBD1 | TRBJ1-2 | TRBV30 | NA | CAWVGTENGYTF | TGTGCCTGGGTAGGGACAGAAAATGGCTACACCTTC
NA | TRBJ2-1 | TRBV18 | NA | CASSPPLSVNNEQFF | TGTGCCAGCTCACCACCTCTTTCAGTGAACAATGAGCAGTTCTTC
TRBD1 | TRBJ2-1 | TRBV6-5 | NA | CASFQAGTGKDEQFF | TGTGCCAGCTTCCAAGCCGGGACAGGGAAGGATGAGCAGTTCTTC
NA | TRBJ1-6 | TRBV7-3 | NA | CASSLDRSPLHF | TGTGCCAGCAGCTTAGACAGATCACCCCTCCACTTT
NA | TRBJ1-1 | TRBV5-1 | few | CASSLVGGAETAKAFF | TGCGCCAGCAGCTTGGTAGGTGGAGCGGAGACCGCTAAAGCTTTCTTT
NA | TRBJ1-2 | TRBV12-3/TRBV12-4 | few | CASGQNNYGYTF | TGTGCCAGCGGACAGAATAACTATGGCTACACCTTC
NA | TRBJ1-2 | TRBV6-1 | NA | CASSEGRGVGGYTF | TGTGCCAGCAGTGAGGGGAGGGGGGTCGGCGGCTACACCTTC
NA | TRBJ1-3 | TRBV5-4 | few | CASRPDTSYTIYF | TGTGCCAGCAGGCCAGACACTAGCTACACCATATATTTT
NA | TRBJ2-1 | TRBV19 | NA | CASSINAENEQFF | TGTGCCAGTAGTATCAACGCTGAGAATGAGCAGTTCTTC
TRBD1 | TRBJ2-7 | TRBV6-5 | once | CASSPAQGSEQYF | TGTGCCAGCAGTCCCGCACAGGGGAGCGAGCAGTACTTC
NA | TRBJ1-5 | TRBV19 | NA | CASSRRAGISNQPQHF | TGTGCCAGTAGCCGAAGGGCGGGGATTAGCAATCAGCCCCAGCATTTT
TRBD1 | TRBJ1-5 | TRBV19 | NA | CASSIFGQDPEGQPQHF | TGTGCCAGTAGTATCTTCGGACAGGACCCGGAAGGTCAGCCCCAGCATTTT
TRBD1 | TRBJ1-1 | TRBV5-1 | NA | CASSPYRGGDTEAFF | TGCGCCAGCAGCCCGTACAGGGGGGGGGACACTGAAGCTTTCTTT
TRBD1 | TRBJ1-6 | TRBV19 | NA | CASSTTGDNSPLHF | TGTGCCAGTAGTACGACAGGGGACAATTCACCCCTCCACTTT
NA | TRBJ1-4 | TRBV5-1 | once | CASSLAVRQGNEKLFF | TGCGCCAGCAGCTTGGCAGTCCGTCAGGGTAATGAAAAACTGTTTTTT
TRBD2 | TRBJ2-1 | TRBV18 | NA | CASSPPFLAGGNNEQFF | TGTGCCAGCTCACCGCCTTTTCTAGCGGGGGGAAACAATGAGCAGTTCTTC
NA | TRBJ1-1 | TRBV4-1 | once | CASSQDRFGRGGGEAFF | TGCGCCAGCAGCCAAGATCGCTTCGGTCGAGGAGGTGGTGAAGCTTTCTTT
TRBD1 | TRBJ1-2 | TRBV3-1/TRBV3-2 | once | CASSQEPDRRGYTF | TGTGCCAGCAGCCAAGAACCGGACAGGAGAGGCTACACCTTC
NA | TRBJ1-1 | TRBV6-5 | NA | CASNRVPEAFF | TGTGCCAGCAATCGGGTCCCCGAAGCTTTCTTT
TRBD1 | TRBJ1-2 | TRBV19 | NA | CASSIWTGLGKKDGYTF | TGTGCCAGTAGTATATGGACAGGACTGGGAAAAAAGGATGGCTACACCTTC
TRBD2 | TRBJ2-1 | TRBV10-1 | NA | CASSESAYTSGGANEQFF | TGCGCCAGCAGTGAGTCGGCCTATACTAGCGGGGGGGCAAATGAGCAGTTCTTC
NA | TRBJ1-1 | TRBV6-5 | NA | CASSPGATGTEAFF | TGTGCCAGCAGTCCAGGGGCGACCGGCACTGAAGCTTTCTTT
NA | TRBJ2-2 | TRBV12-5 | NA | CASGLGQGTTGELFF | TGTGCTAGTGGTTTGGGGCAGGGGACCACCGGGGAGCTGTTTTTT
NA | TRBJ2-1 | TRBV30 | NA | CAWNRVDEQFF | TGTGCCTGGAACAGGGTCGATGAGCAGTTCTTC
TRBD1 | TRBJ1-2 | TRBV30 | NA | CAWSVPLGNRGNYGYTF | TGTGCCTGGAGTGTACCATTAGGGAACAGGGGAAACTATGGCTACACCTTC
NA | TRBJ2-5 | TRBV15 | NA | CATSSILVVAQETQYF | TGTGCCACCAGCAGTATCCTGGTGGTAGCCCAAGAGACCCAGTACTTC
NA | TRBJ1-5 | TRBV2 | NA | CATSVGGSQPQHF | TGTGCCACCTCAGTGGGGGGATCCCAGCCCCAGCATTTT
NA | TRBJ2-7 | TRBV5-6 | NA | CASSLRSLILSYEQYF | TGTGCCAGCAGCTTGCGGTCCCTCATCCTCTCCTACGAGCAGTACTTC
NA | TRBJ2-3 | TRBV7-2 | many | CASSLGGTTDTQYF | TGTGCCAGCAGCTTGGGCGGGACTACAGATACGCAGTATTTT
NA | TRBJ2-3 | TRBV24-1 | once | CATSLGGAGDTQYF | TGTGCCACCAGTTTGGGGGGTGCGGGAGATACGCAGTATTTT
TRBD2 | TRBJ2-7 | TRBV12-3/TRBV12-4 | NA | CASSGTIVYEQYF | TGTGCCAGCAGTGGGACTATTGTCTACGAGCAGTACTTC
NA | TRBJ1-2 | TRBV12-3/TRBV12-4 | NA | CASSFGSLYGYTF | TGTGCCAGCAGTTTTGGCTCCCTCTATGGCTACACCTTC
NA | TRBJ2-3 | TRBV5-1 | once | CATADRSGNTQYF | TGCGCCACTGCGGACCGTTCCGGGAATACGCAGTATTTT
TRBD2 | TRBJ2-1 | TRBV7-7 | NA | CASSSGTSWGEQFF | TGTGCCAGCAGCTCGGGGACTAGCTGGGGTGAGCAGTTCTTC